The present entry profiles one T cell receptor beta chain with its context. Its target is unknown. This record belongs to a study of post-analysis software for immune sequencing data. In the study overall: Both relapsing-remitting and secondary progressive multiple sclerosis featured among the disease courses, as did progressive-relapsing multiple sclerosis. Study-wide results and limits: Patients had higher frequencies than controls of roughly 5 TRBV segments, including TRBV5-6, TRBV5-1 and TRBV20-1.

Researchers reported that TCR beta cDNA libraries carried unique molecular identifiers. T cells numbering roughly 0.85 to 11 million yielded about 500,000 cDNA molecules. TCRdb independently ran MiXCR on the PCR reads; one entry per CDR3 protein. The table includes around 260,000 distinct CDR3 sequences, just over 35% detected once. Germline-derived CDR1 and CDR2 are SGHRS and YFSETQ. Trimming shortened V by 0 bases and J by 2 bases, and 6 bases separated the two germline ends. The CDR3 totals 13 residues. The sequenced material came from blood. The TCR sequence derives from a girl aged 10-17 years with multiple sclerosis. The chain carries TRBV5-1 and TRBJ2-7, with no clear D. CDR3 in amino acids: CASSLADPYEQYF. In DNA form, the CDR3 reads TGCGCCAGCAGCTTGGCCGACCCCTACGAGCAGTACTTC.